This T cell receptor (beta chain) was observed in a study of vaccination effects on CD4 cells after COVID-19. TCRdb's copy holds only in-frame clones and misses some; the assay was immunoSEQ multiplex PCR. The sample carries fewer than 85,000 clones, roughly 79% recorded once. With regard to this clone: Its antigen is not identified.

CD4+ T cells specific for antigen were expanded with viral peptide pools by the ViraFEST assay before sequencing. An approximately nine-day culture period preceded the isolation of CD4+ T cells. None of these healthy vaccinees had been infected with SARS-CoV-2 before vaccination. IL-2 medium supplanted half the medium on days 3 and 7. Whole-study results and caveats: Clones arising from infection and from vaccination showed marked clonal contraction late after vaccination.

V shed 5 bases and J shed 6 bases, with 12 bases lying between them. This CDR3 has 12 amino acids. Looked up from germline, CDR1 is SQVTM and CDR2 is ANQGSEA. The receptor was derived from a human donor who received a COVID-19 vaccine. The V and J genes are TRBV29-1 and TRBJ2-3; no reliable D call. Sequenced here: CD4+ T cells from PBMCs cultured with SARS-CoV-2 spike peptides, sampled before COVID-19 vaccination. DNA for the CDR3: TGCAGCGTTTTTTCAGGATCGGATACGCAGTATTTT. The encoded protein is CSVFSGSDTQYF.